Below are 9 T cell receptor beta chains sequenced from a single sample in a study of blood T cell repertoires in COVID-19. Clones were sequenced by immunoSEQ multiplex PCR, and TCRdb holds only the in-frame ones, with some missing. The repertoire holds about 190,000 clones, with 85% to 90% as singletons. The sample comprised peripheral blood. The receptors stem from a human donor in a cohort sampled during active COVID-19.

The V call is TRBV7-2, the J call TRBJ2-2; perhaps TRBD2 as D (5 bases). The germline V gene has CDR1 SGHTA and CDR2 FQGNSA. The V end was cut by 5 bases, the J end by 7 bases, with 14 bases between. This CDR3 contains 14 residues. The CDR3 loop is CASSRSGIYGELFF. For the CDR3, the DNA is TGTGCCAGCAGCCGCTCCGGGATCTACGGGGAGCTGTTTTTT.

This chain joins TRBV5-4 and TRBJ2-3, with a weak D call TRBD1 (6 bases). This CDR3 is built from 14 residues. Germline V gene data show CDR1 as SGHNT and CDR2 as YYREEE (reference sequence). V lost 5 bases and J 3 bases, leaving 13 bases between the germline ends. CDR3 residues: CASSLDRMTDTQYF. CDR3 nucleotides: TGTGCCAGCAGTCTCGACAGGATGACAGATACGCAGTATTTT.

V and J are TRBV7-2 and TRBJ2-7; tentative D call: TRBD1 (6 bases). CDR3 length: 15 residues. The V and J ends lost 1 base and 2 bases respectively, with 12 bases between them. The germline V gene has CDR1 SGHTA and CDR2 FQGNSA. The CDR3 loop is CASSLGFTGPYEQYF. CDR3 in DNA: TGTGCCAGCAGCTTAGGTTTTACAGGGCCCTACGAGCAGTACTTC. The whole variable domain, filled in from reference TRBV7-2 and TRBJ2-7, reads GAGVSQSPSNKVTEKGKDVELRCDPISGHTALYWYRQSLGQGLEFLIYFQGNSAPDKSGLPSDRFSAERTGGSVSTLTIQRTQQEDSAVYLCASSLGFTGPYEQYFGPGTRLTVT.

As for this clone: Germline and junction disagree at one end, which may indicate a read error. The gene calls are TRBV6-5 and TRBJ1-1; D remains ambiguous. Per the germline V gene, CDR1 is MNHEY and CDR2 is SVGAGI. CDR3 length: 15 residues. CDR3 in DNA: TGTGCCAGCAGCTACTCGGGCAGAGCTGACACTGAAGCTTTCTTT. It encodes CASSYSGRADTEAFF.

The chain couples TRBV19 to TRBJ1-1; 8 nucleotides line up with TRBD1. This CDR3 is built from 15 residues. In germline, CDR1 is LNHDA, CDR2 SQIVND (reference sequence). The trim removed 3 bases at V and 3 bases at J, leaving 6 bases unmatched. Written as DNA, the CDR3 is TGTGCCAGTAGTATCGGGGACAGGTCTCACACTGAAGCTTTCTTT. It encodes CASSIGDRSHTEAFF.

V gene TRBV4-1 combines with J gene TRBJ2-3, with TRBD2 identical over 7 bases. This CDR3 spans 16 amino acids. Germline values: CDR1 MGHRA, CDR2 YSYEKL. V lost 1 base, J lost 2 bases, and 6 bases stayed unmatched. The CDR3 is CASSQASLAFTDTQYF. CDR3 in DNA: TGCGCCAGCAGCCAAGCCTCACTAGCGTTCACAGATACGCAGTATTTT.

The chain is built from TRBV7-9 and TRBJ1-2, with D possibly being TRBD1 (5 bases). Per germline, CDR1 SEHNR and CDR2 FQNEAQ (reference sequence). Deletions cut 5 bases from V and 8 bases from J, with 15 bases between. The CDR3 sequence is 13 residues long. In DNA form, the CDR3 reads TGTGCCAGCAGCGGCGGGGGTGTCTACGGCTACACCTTC. Residues: CASSGGGVYGYTF.

The V and J genes are TRBV29-1 and TRBJ2-7; 9 bases fit TRBD1. The CDR3 runs 17 residues. Germline trimming cut 4 bases from V and 0 bases from J; bases unmatched to any gene: 13. Germline loops: CDR1 SQVTM, CDR2 ANQGSEA. CDR3 region: CSVVKDRGVPPSYEQYF. CDR3 sequence (DNA): TGCAGCGTTGTTAAGGACAGGGGCGTCCCCCCCTCCTACGAGCAGTACTTC.

The chain is built from TRBV2 and TRBJ1-2; tentative D call: TRBD1 (5 bases). CDR3 length: 19 residues. Trimming stripped 3 bases from V and 4 bases from J, with 27 bases between. Germline CDR1 reads SNHLY; CDR2 reads FYNNEI. CDR3 in amino acids: CASSDPQGRRAAASYGYTF. The CDR3, as DNA: TGTGCCAGCAGTGACCCGCAGGGCCGACGGGCCGCTGCGTCCTATGGCTACACCTTC.